Listed here are 30 T cell receptor beta chains from one sample, sequenced in a study of T-cell reconstitution after alpha-beta-depleted transplantation in children. A library of TCRbeta sequences, prepared with unique molecular identifiers, was generated. MiXCR, applied by TCRdb to the PCR reads, yields one record per CDR3 protein. This sample has around 800,000 distinct CDR3 sequences, with 15% to 20% found just once. Material: PBMCs, mostly from graft donor cells, obtained 360 days after TCRalphabeta/CD19-depleted stem cell transplant. The receptor source for this set is a male patient under 18 who had a stem cell transplant for acute lymphoblastic leukemia, so the T cells may come from the graft donor.

Only a few counts were recorded for this clonotype. The chain joins TRBV7-9 to TRBJ1-3; no firm D call. CDR1 and CDR2 (germline): SEHNR, FQNEAQ (reference sequence). The germline V and J ends were trimmed by 4 bases and 0 bases, with 10 bases remaining between them. CDR3 size: 15 residues. CDR3: CASSSDGHSGNTIYF. CDR3 coding DNA: TGTGCCAGCAGCTCCGACGGTCACTCTGGAAACACCATATATTTT.

The rearrangement links TRBV6-5 to TRBJ2-5, with TRBD2 identical over 8 bases. The CDR3 covers 15 residues. Germline trimming cut 2 bases from V and 4 bases from J; bases unmatched to any gene: 6. CDR1 is MNHEY, CDR2 SVGAGI, per germline. CDR3 region: CASSYPRGGGETQYF. CDR3 nucleotide sequence: TGTGCCAGCAGTTACCCACGGGGGGGAGGAGAGACCCAGTACTTC.

DNA for the CDR3: TGCGCCAGCCTTCCGGGCCCCTTCAGGACCTATGGCTACACCTTC. It encodes CASLPGPFRTYGYTF. The chain combines TRBV4-1 with TRBJ1-2; D unclear. Germline assignment: CDR1 MGHRA and CDR2 YSYEKL. The V end lost 8 bases, the J end lost 4 bases, and 20 bases lay between the germline ends. The CDR3 has 15 residues.

This clonotype has ten or more counts. The V call is TRBV9, the J call TRBJ2-5; TRBD1 agrees at 7 bases. Germline loops: CDR1 SGDLS, CDR2 YYNGEE. With 0 bases clipped from V and 1 base from J, the junction kept 6 bases outside the gene matches. This CDR3 has 16 amino acids. The CDR3 loop is CASSVVGGDLQETQYF. DNA of the CDR3: TGTGCCAGCAGCGTAGTAGGGGGCGACCTCCAAGAGACCCAGTACTTC. The full variable domain, in which reference TRBV9 and TRBJ2-5 provide the parts outside the CDR3, is DSGVTQTPKHLITATGQRVTLRCSPRSGDLSVYWYQQSLDQGLQFLIQYYNGEERAKGNILERFSAQQFPDLHSELNLSSLELGDSALYFCASSVVGGDLQETQYFGPGTRLLVL.

The V gene is TRBV29-1, the J gene TRBJ2-3; D perhaps matches TRBD2 (6 bases). Germline CDR1 SQVTM, CDR2 ANQGSEA. The CDR3 is 13 residues long. V was trimmed by 0 bases and J by 7 bases, leaving 11 bases between them. CDR3 sequence: CSVEEMGLHTQYF. CDR3 nucleotides: TGCAGCGTTGAAGAGATGGGACTTCATACGCAGTATTTT.

This clonotype was recorded many times. The chain links TRBV2 to TRBJ2-7, with D unresolved. Trimming stripped 3 bases from V and 1 base from J, with 7 bases between. The CDR3 extends over 13 amino acids. The germline CDR1 and CDR2 sequences are SNHLY and FYNNEI. The CDR3 DNA reads as TGTGCCAGCAGTGATGGCCGATCCTACGAGCAGTACTTC. It encodes CASSDGRSYEQYF.

This clonotype appeared a few times. The V and J genes are TRBV5-1 and TRBJ1-2; unclear D gene. V was shortened by 1 base and J by 3 bases, with 7 bases between the two germline ends. Germline V gives CDR1 SGHRS, CDR2 YFSETQ. CDR3 size: 13 residues. The CDR3 here is CASSLSVDYGYTF. CDR3 nucleotides: TGCGCCAGCAGCTTGAGTGTCGACTATGGCTACACCTTC.

This clonotype was seen once. The gene calls are TRBV27 and TRBJ2-7, with a tentative D call TRBD2 (5 bases). Trimming took off 6 bases at V and 0 bases at J, with 12 bases between the two ends. The CDR3 spans 14 residues. The germline V gene has CDR1 MNHEY and CDR2 SMNVEV (reference sequence). For the CDR3, the DNA is TGTGCCAGCAGGCCTCCGGGGAGCTCCTACGAGCAGTACTTC. Residues: CASRPPGSSYEQYF.

This clonotype occurred a few times. CDR3 DNA sequence: TGTGCCAGCAGTTTAAGCTCCCCGCTACTGTCTAATGAAAAACTGTTTTTT. Amino acids: CASSLSSPLLSNEKLFF. The chain employs TRBV27 and TRBJ1-4, with no clear D. Germline-derived CDR1 and CDR2 are MNHEY and SMNVEV (reference sequence). V was cut by 2 bases and J by 3 bases, with 16 bases left in between. This CDR3 region has 17 residues.

CDR3 DNA sequence: TGTGCCAGCTCAACCGCCGGGACAGGGGGCGCAAATTCACCCCTCCACTTT. Translated: CASSTAGTGGANSPLHF. The chain employs TRBV18 and TRBJ1-6; TRBD1 matches 12 bases. Germline V lookup: CDR1 KGHSH, CDR2 LQKENI. V was pared by 5 bases and J by 7 bases, with 9 bases of the junction left unmatched. The CDR3 spans 17 residues.

The chain joins TRBV3-1 to TRBJ2-3; 7 bases fit TRBD1. J was trimmed by 2 bases and V by 4 bases; bases with no gene match: 9. CDR1 is LGHDT and CDR2 is YNNKEL in the germline V gene (reference sequence). This CDR3 contains 16 residues. The CDR3 sequence: CASSPRGQDITDTQYF. The DNA of the CDR3 is TGTGCCAGCAGCCCCCGTGGACAGGACATCACAGATACGCAGTATTTT.

The rearrangement links TRBV5-6 to TRBJ2-7; D not resolved. With 1 base removed from V and 4 bases from J, the gap between germline ends came to 9 bases. CDR1 is SGHDT, CDR2 YYEEEE, per germline. The CDR3 runs to 13 residues. The CDR3: CASSLNGGYEQYF. The CDR3 bases are TGTGCCAGCAGCTTGAATGGCGGTTACGAGCAGTACTTC.

The V call is TRBV7-9, the J call TRBJ1-5, with D perhaps TRBD1 (5 bases). The CDR3 runs 14 residues. Germline V gene lookup returns CDR1 SEHNR and CDR2 FQNEAQ (reference sequence). V was cut by 3 bases and J by 6 bases, with 12 bases left in between. CDR3 nucleotide sequence: TGTGCCAGCAGCTTGGGGGGGGAAGGTCAGCCCCAGCATTTT. It is translated as CASSLGGEGQPQHF.

This clonotype was detected only a few times. The V call is TRBV9, the J call TRBJ1-2; 8 bases line up with TRBD1. There are 17 residues in the CDR3. With V trimmed by 3 bases and J by 8 bases, 18 bases remained unmatched. Germline CDR1 SGDLS, CDR2 YYNGEE. The CDR3 protein is CASSARGQAPHLEGYTF. CDR3 nucleotide sequence: TGTGCCAGCAGCGCCCGGGGACAGGCCCCCCATCTGGAGGGCTACACCTTC.

This clonotype turned up a few times. This chain uses TRBV4-1 with TRBJ2-1; the match to TRBD2 covers 10 bases. The CDR3 is 18 amino acids. The germline gives CDR1 MGHRA, CDR2 YSYEKL. J lost 9 bases, V lost 1 base, and 15 bases had no gene match. Here the CDR3 DNA reads TGCGCCAGCAGCCAAGTTAATGCAGGGCTAGCGGGAGAGGGTGAGCAGTTCTTC. It yields the protein CASSQVNAGLAGEGEQFF.

This clonotype came up a few times. The chain uses TRBV12-5 and TRBJ2-1; 9 bases line up with TRBD2. The CDR3 has 18 amino acids. Losses at the gene ends were 5 bases for V and 0 bases for J; bases not matched to a gene: 11. The germline CDR1 and CDR2 sequences are LGHNT and FRNRAP. CDR3 region: CASGLGLAGFSSYNEQFF. Here the CDR3 DNA reads TGTGCTAGTGGTCTGGGACTAGCCGGATTCAGCTCCTACAATGAGCAGTTCTTC.

CDR3 in DNA: TGCAGTGCTAGTCGGGTCCGGACAGATACGCAGTATTTT. It yields the protein CSASRVRTDTQYF. The rearrangement uses TRBV20-1 and TRBJ2-3; D is uncertain. CDR3 size: 13 residues. The V gene lost 3 bases and the J gene lost 3 bases, with 10 bases spanning the gap. Germline V CDR1 and CDR2: DFQATT, SNEGSKA (reference sequence).

This clonotype was detected only a few times. V and J are TRBV18 and TRBJ2-3; 10 nucleotides line up with TRBD1. CDR1 KGHSH and CDR2 LQKENI come from the germline V gene. CDR3 length: 16 amino acids. V dropped 2 bases and J dropped 4; count of bases not matched to a gene: 6. The CDR3 DNA is TGTGCCAGCTCACCAACCGGGACAGGGGTTCCAGATACGCAGTATTTT. Translating it yields CASSPTGTGVPDTQYF.

This clonotype was recorded many times. V gene TRBV20-1 combines with J gene TRBJ2-3; 16 nucleotides agree with TRBD2. The length of the CDR3 is 18 residues. The J segment lost 4 bases and the V segment lost 3 bases, leaving 10 bases of the junction unmatched. Germline CDR1 reads DFQATT; CDR2 reads SNEGSKA (reference sequence). DNA for the CDR3: TGCAGTGCTAGGGGCGGGACTAGCGGGAGGGCCAAGGCAGATACGCAGTATTTT. Translating gives CSARGGTSGRAKADTQYF.

A few counts support this clonotype. The V gene is TRBV12-3 or TRBV12-4, the J gene TRBJ2-6; D tentatively fits TRBD1 or TRBD2 (5 bases each). Trimming took off 5 bases at V and 0 bases at J, with 14 bases between the two ends. The CDR3 sequence is 17 residues long. The CDR3 DNA follows: TGTGCCAGCAGTGTACCCGGGGCACGCTCTGGGGCCAACGTCCTGACTTTC. Translation gives CASSVPGARSGANVLTF.

This clonotype turned up a few times. The gene calls are TRBV7-9 and TRBJ2-5, with 7 bases fitting TRBD1. CDR3 size: 16 residues. CDR1 and CDR2 (germline): SEHNR, FQNEAQ (reference sequence). With 2 bases clipped from V and 5 bases from J, the junction kept 11 bases outside the gene matches. The CDR3: CASSLPRTGGHETQYF. The CDR3 region has the DNA TGTGCCAGCAGCTTACCCAGGACAGGAGGCCATGAGACCCAGTACTTC.

The chain carries TRBV5-1 and TRBJ2-1; 9 bases fit TRBD2. CDR1 and CDR2 from the germline V gene are SGHRS and YFSETQ. This CDR3 has 15 amino acids. V dropped 4 bases and J dropped 12; count of bases not matched to a gene: 14. CDR3 coding DNA: TGCGCCAGCAGCCGAGATAGCGGGGGCATTTATGGGCAGTTCTTC. This sequence encodes CASSRDSGGIYGQFF.

This clonotype was found a few times. The V and J genes are TRBV29-1 and TRBJ2-1; TRBD1 agrees at 10 bases. This CDR3 region has 13 residues. With V trimmed by 6 bases and J by 9 bases, 8 bases remained unmatched. The V gene's germline CDR1 is SQVTM and CDR2 ANQGSEA. The CDR3 sequence: CSVSGQGPPEQFF. In nucleotides, the CDR3 is TGCAGCGTGTCGGGACAGGGGCCCCCTGAGCAGTTCTTC.

This clonotype was seen more than once but under ten times. The chain is built from TRBV20-1 and TRBJ1-2; 8 bases map to TRBD1. With V trimmed by 2 bases and J by 14 bases, 10 bases remained unmatched. The CDR3 has 12 amino acids. CDR1 is DFQATT and CDR2 is SNEGSKA in the germline V gene (reference sequence). The CDR3, as DNA: TGCAGTGCTAGATTCGTTGGAGGACAGGGAACCTTC. It is translated as CSARFVGGQGTF.

This chain uses TRBV11-1 with TRBJ2-7, with D uncertain. CDR3 length: 13 residues. The ends were cut back, 1 base at V and 6 bases at J, with 10 bases in the middle. In germline, CDR1 is SGHAT, CDR2 FQDESV (reference sequence). CDR3 sequence (DNA): TGTGCCAGCAGCTTAGAATCCGGCTTCGAGCAGTACTTC. Translating it yields CASSLESGFEQYF. The full variable domain, rest sourced from reference TRBV11-1 and TRBJ2-7, is EAEVAQSPRYKITEKSQAVAFWCDPISGHATLYWYRQILGQGPELLVQFQDESVVDDSQLPKDRFSAERLKGVDSTLKIQPAELGDSAMYLCASSLESGFEQYFGPGTRLTVT.

This clonotype has just a few counts. The rearrangement joins TRBV18 to TRBJ2-4; D might be TRBD1 (5 bases). V was pared by 3 bases and J by 5 bases, with 17 bases between. In germline, CDR1 is KGHSH, CDR2 LQKENI. There are 16 residues in the CDR3. The DNA of the CDR3 is TGTGCCAGCTCACCGACATTACAGGCGTCCCAAAACATTCAGTACTTC. This codes for CASSPTLQASQNIQYF.

The genes are TRBV25-1 and TRBJ1-2, with 7 bases that match TRBD1. V gave up 6 bases and J gave up 7 bases; unmatched junction bases: 8. Germline V gene sequence: CDR1 MGHDK, CDR2 SYGVNS. CDR3 length: 13 residues. The CDR3 nucleotides are TGTGCCAGCAGGGGACGTACAGGGGCTGGCTACACCTTC. Its protein product is CASRGRTGAGYTF.

The V call is TRBV5-1, the J call TRBJ1-2; TRBD1 matches 8 bases. The CDR3 is 16 amino acids. Germline values: CDR1 SGHRS, CDR2 YFSETQ. Trimming cost V 1 base and J 6 bases; bases outside gene matches: 11. CDR3 coding DNA: TGCGCCAGCAGCTTGCTCCCTACCAGGGGGCGAAATGGCTACACCTTC. Its protein is CASSLLPTRGRNGYTF.

This clonotype has only a few counts. The chain uses TRBV7-9 and TRBJ2-1; no reliable D call. The V end lost 5 bases, the J end lost 4 bases, and 9 bases lay between the germline ends. This CDR3 comprises 13 residues. Germline CDR1 and CDR2: SEHNR and FQNEAQ (reference sequence). The DNA for the CDR3 is TGTGCCAGCAGCGCCATCCGATACAATGAGCAGTTCTTC. Protein: CASSAIRYNEQFF. Drawing the rest from reference TRBV7-9 and TRBJ2-1, the complete variable domain is DTGVSQNPRHKITKRGQNVTFRCDPISEHNRLYWYRQTLGQGPEFLTYFQNEAQLEKSRLLSDRFSAERPKGSFSTLEIQRTEQGDSAMYLCASSAIRYNEQFFGPGTRLTVL.

The chain employs TRBV12-3 or TRBV12-4 and TRBJ2-1; 10 positions match TRBD2. The V and J ends lost 8 bases and 8 bases, in that order; junction bases with no gene match: 9. The length of the CDR3 is 14 residues. CDR3 in DNA: TGTGCCAGCCTACACCTAGCGGGAGTGCATGAGCAGTTCTTC. It encodes CASLHLAGVHEQFF.